These 10 T cell receptor beta chains were sequenced from one sample in a study of cytomegalovirus exposure and HLA in healthy donors. The PCR made use of 60 Vbeta and 13 Jbeta primers. Repertoires were generated with immunoSEQ multiplex PCR, while TCRdb's copy carries only in-frame clones and drops some. This sample has approximately 150,000 clones, with around 72% found just once. Source material: PBMCs. The origin of the receptors is a man aged 35 to 55 in good health and CMV-seronegative.

This rearrangement joins TRBV2 to TRBJ2-3; 15 positions match TRBD2. This CDR3 is 16 amino acids long. The junction had 7 bases not matched to a gene; V was cut back by 6 bases and J by 6 bases. Per germline, CDR1 SNHLY and CDR2 FYNNEI. The CDR3 spells CASRRTSGGAMDTQYF. Here the CDR3 DNA reads TGTGCCAGCAGGCGGACTAGCGGGGGGGCAATGGATACGCAGTATTTT.

This clone has only a few counts. The rearrangement uses TRBV7-9 and TRBJ1-2; 8 bases match TRBD1. Germline V gene sequence: CDR1 SEHNR, CDR2 FQNEAQ (reference sequence). The V gene end was trimmed by 6 bases and the J gene end by 5 bases; junction bases not matched to a gene: 8. The CDR3 is 14 residues long. The CDR3 here is CASRSDRELYGYTF. CDR3 bases: TGTGCCAGCAGATCGGACAGGGAGCTTTATGGCTACACCTTC.

In this sample, this clone turned up a few times. This sequence joins TRBV2 and TRBJ1-5; D is ambiguous. Trimming stripped 6 bases from V and 0 bases from J, with 9 bases between. CDR3 length: 14 amino acids. Germline V gene lookup returns CDR1 SNHLY and CDR2 FYNNEI. The CDR3 sequence is CASRGSNSNQPQHF. The CDR3 DNA reads as TGTGCCAGCAGGGGGAGCAATAGCAATCAGCCCCAGCATTTT.

The V gene is TRBV11-2, the J gene TRBJ2-7, with D uncertain. Between the trimmed V and J ends, which lost 3 bases and 0 bases, there was a span of 3 bases. The CDR3 sequence is 12 residues long. CDR1 and CDR2 (germline): SGHAT, FQNNGV. CDR3 in DNA: TGTGCCAGCAGCTTCATCTCCTACGAGCAGTACTTC. Its protein is CASSFISYEQYF.

The chain carries TRBV5-1 and TRBJ1-3; 7 bases line up with TRBD1. There are 20 residues in the CDR3. Germline CDR1 and CDR2: SGHRS and YFSETQ. V lost 0 bases to trimming and J lost 0 bases; unmatched junction nucleotides: 15. DNA for the CDR3: TGCGCCAGCAGCTTGGCCTCCGGGACAGCATTCTCTTACTCTGGAAACACCATATATTTT. It codes for CASSLASGTAFSYSGNTIYF. Full variable domain (remainder filled in from reference TRBV5-1 and TRBJ1-3): KAGVTQTPRYLIKTRGQQVTLSCSPISGHRSVSWYQQTPGQGLQFLFEYFSETQRNKGNFPGRFSGRQFSNSRSEMNVSTLELGDSALYLCASSLASGTAFSYSGNTIYFGEGSWLTVV.

This clone was seen once. The CDR3 DNA reads as TGCGCCAGCAGTGAGTATTTTGGGGCGAACACTGAAGCTTTCTTT. Amino acids: CASSEYFGANTEAFF. The rearrangement joins TRBV10-2 to TRBJ1-1, with D possibly TRBD1 on 5 matching bases. V gave up 1 base and J gave up 1 base, with 10 bases separating them. Germline CDR1 and CDR2: WSHSY and SAAADI. The CDR3 runs to 15 residues.

V gene TRBV10-2 combines with J gene TRBJ2-7, with D possibly being TRBD2 (6 bases). The CDR3 length is 13 residues. V was shortened by 7 bases and J by 3 bases, with 13 bases between the two germline ends. CDR1 is WSHSY and CDR2 is SAAADI in the germline V gene. CDR3 protein: CASTPGVNYEQYF. CDR3 bases: TGCGCCAGCACCCCGGGAGTTAACTACGAGCAGTACTTC.

The chain joins TRBV4-3 to TRBJ1-1, with a weak D call TRBD1 (5 bases). Germline V gene data show CDR1 as LGHNA and CDR2 as YSLEER. V gave up 1 base and J gave up 7 bases, with 7 bases separating them. CDR3 length equals 12 residues. CDR3 in amino acids: CASSQGGIEAFF. The CDR3 nucleotides read TGCGCCAGCAGCCAAGGGGGCATTGAAGCTTTCTTT.

This chain uses TRBV7-2 with TRBJ2-7; D is perhaps TRBD1 (5 bases). The CDR3 is made up of 14 amino acids. Germline CDR1 reads SGHTA; CDR2 reads FQGNSA. The ends were cut back, 1 base at V and 2 bases at J, with 9 bases in the middle. The CDR3 protein is CASSLGGTTYEQYF. In DNA form, the CDR3 reads TGTGCCAGCAGCTTAGGGGGCACCACCTACGAGCAGTACTTC.

The gene calls are TRBV27 and TRBJ2-3; 14 bases agree with TRBD2. This CDR3 has 16 residues. Germline-derived CDR1 and CDR2 are MNHEY and SMNVEV (reference sequence). Trimming removed 5 bases from V and 5 bases from J; junction bases left unmatched: 6. Written as DNA, the CDR3 is TGTGCCAGCAGTCAAGGGACTAGCGGGAGTCAAGATACGCAGTATTTT. It yields the protein CASSQGTSGSQDTQYF.